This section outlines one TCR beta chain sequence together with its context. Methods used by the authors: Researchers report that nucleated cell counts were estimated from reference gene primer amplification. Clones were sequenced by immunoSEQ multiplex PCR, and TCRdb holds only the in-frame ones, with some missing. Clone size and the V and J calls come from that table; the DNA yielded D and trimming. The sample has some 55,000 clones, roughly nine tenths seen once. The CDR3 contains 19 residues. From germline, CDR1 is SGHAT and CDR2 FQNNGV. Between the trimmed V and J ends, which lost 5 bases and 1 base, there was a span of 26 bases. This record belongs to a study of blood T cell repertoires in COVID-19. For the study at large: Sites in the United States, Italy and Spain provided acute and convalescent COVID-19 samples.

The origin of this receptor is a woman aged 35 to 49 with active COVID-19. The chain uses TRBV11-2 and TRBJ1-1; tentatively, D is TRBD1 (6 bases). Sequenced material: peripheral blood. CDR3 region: CASSPGGKAPKLKNTEAFF. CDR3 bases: TGTGCCAGCAGCCCGGGGGGCAAGGCGCCTAAGCTGAAGAACACTGAAGCTTTCTTT.